The 29 T cell receptor beta chains in this list originate from one sample, sequenced in a study of monozygotic twins with inflammatory bowel disease. TCRdb re-called the 5' RACE reads; one entry per CDR3 protein, DNA not given. The sample features about 300,000 distinct CDR3 sequences, with over 5.5% in its top ten. Sequenced input: blood. These receptors originate from a human donor with ulcerative colitis or Crohn's disease, or a healthy co-twin of an affected twin (not recorded which).

CDR3 sequence: CASGRDSPGNTIYF. The chain uses TRBV5-1 and TRBJ1-3; TCRdb returns TRBD1, unconfirmable since there is no DNA. The CDR3 extends over 14 amino acids. Per the germline V gene, CDR1 is SGHRS and CDR2 is YFSETQ.

This chain joins TRBV30 and TRBJ1-5; TCRdb's D call, TRBD1, is unchecked because there is no DNA. This CDR3 spans 13 amino acids. Germline-derived CDR1 and CDR2 are GTSNPN and SVGIG (reference sequence). CDR3: CAWTGQGHQPQHF.

The chain couples TRBV5-6 to TRBJ2-2; TCRdb gives TRBD1 as the D gene, but with no DNA this cannot be confirmed. CDR1 is SGHDT and CDR2 is YYEEEE in the germline V gene. The CDR3 spans 15 residues. The CDR3 sequence: CASSFWDRGAGELFF.

The chain carries TRBV2 and TRBJ2-3. The CDR3 length is 11 residues. The germline gives CDR1 SNHLY, CDR2 FYNNEI. CDR3 in amino acids: CASTSGNTQYF. Full variable domain (outside the CDR3, taken from reference TRBV2 and TRBJ2-3): EPEVTQTPSHQVTQMGQEVILRCVPISNHLYFYWYRQILGQKVEFLVSFYNNEISEKSEIFDDQFSVERPDGSNFTLKIRSTKLEDSAMYFCASTSGNTQYFGPGTRLTVL.

The V gene is TRBV5-1, the J gene TRBJ1-6. The CDR3 sequence is 14 residues long. Germline lookup yields CDR1 SGHRS and CDR2 YFSETQ. The CDR3 sequence: CASSSSLLNSPLHF.

This chain connects TRBV5-4 to TRBJ2-5; the TCRdb call, TRBD1, lacks DNA for checking. Germline V gene lookup returns CDR1 SGHNT and CDR2 YYREEE (reference sequence). This CDR3 is built from 16 residues. The CDR3 protein is CASSRSGAGRRRAQYF.

The chain recombines TRBV7-3 with TRBJ2-3; TCRdb reports TRBD2, a call that lacks DNA to check it against. CDR3 size: 17 residues. Germline CDR1 reads SGHTA; CDR2 reads FQGTGA. The CDR3 loop is CASSLIRLAGGPDTQYF.

The J gene is TRBJ1-2, the V gene TRBV29-1; with no DNA, the TCRdb D assignment of TRBD1 cannot be verified. The CDR3 contains 14 residues. Germline V CDR1 and CDR2: SQVTM, ANQGSEA. The chain's CDR3 is CSVDRGGADYGYTF.

The genes are TRBV2 and TRBJ2-7; the TCRdb call, TRBD2, lacks DNA for checking. The CDR3 loop spans 13 amino acids. Germline values: CDR1 SNHLY, CDR2 FYNNEI. CDR3: CVTSGAVSYEQYF.

This chain connects TRBV29-1 to TRBJ2-7; TCRdb's assignment of TRBD2 cannot be checked, as there is no DNA. Germline-derived CDR1 and CDR2 are SQVTM and ANQGSEA. This CDR3 is built from 12 residues. CDR3 residues: CSFRDSFYEQYF.

The chain has TRBV24-1 and TRBJ2-1. Germline V gives CDR1 KGHDR, CDR2 SFDVKD. The CDR3 spans 13 residues. The CDR3 sequence: CATSEPGDNEQFF.

The V call is TRBV28, the J call TRBJ1-5; without DNA, the TCRdb call of TRBD1 cannot be checked. Germline CDR1 and CDR2: MDHEN and SYDVKM. CDR3 length: 16 residues. The CDR3 sequence is CASSLTTRGGIGAQHF.

The chain is built from TRBV18 and TRBJ2-7; TCRdb reports TRBD1, a call that lacks DNA to check it against. The CDR3 loop spans 13 amino acids. The V gene's germline CDR1 is KGHSH and CDR2 LQKENI. This chain's CDR3 is CASSPGIISEQYF. Combining the CDR3 with reference TRBV18 and TRBJ2-7 gives the whole variable domain NAGVMQNPRHLVRRRGQEARLRCSPMKGHSHVYWYRQLPEEGLKFMVYLQKENIIDESGMPKERFSAEFPKEGPSILRIQQVVRGDSAAYFCASSPGIISEQYFGPGTRLTVT.

The genes are TRBV12-3 or TRBV12-4 and TRBJ2-2; TCRdb's D call of TRBD1 is untestable without DNA. The CDR3 extends over 16 amino acids. CDR3 region: CASSPPLGFYSGELFF.

The chain employs TRBV12-3 or TRBV12-4 and TRBJ1-5; TCRdb indicates TRBD1, and absent DNA this call remains unverified. The CDR3 extends over 16 amino acids. The CDR3 sequence is CASCIRRDRDNQPQHF.

V and J are TRBV9 and TRBJ1-6; TCRdb's D gene call, TRBD1, goes unchecked for lack of DNA. The CDR3 runs to 16 residues. Germline V gene data show CDR1 as SGDLS and CDR2 as YYNGEE. CDR3 amino acids: CASSPAPGTAFSPLHF.

The chain has TRBV12-3 or TRBV12-4 and TRBJ2-6; as DNA is missing, the TRBD1 call by TCRdb cannot be tested. The CDR3 covers 17 residues. The CDR3 region is CASSLGQGASGANVLTF.

The chain couples TRBV9 to TRBJ1-1. Per germline, CDR1 SGDLS and CDR2 YYNGEE. The CDR3 has 13 residues. Here the CDR3 reads CASSVARNTEAFF.

The chain carries TRBV15 and TRBJ2-3. Germline V CDR1 and CDR2: LNHNV, YYDKDF (reference sequence). CDR3 length: 16 residues. The CDR3 spells CATSRKLAGYTDTQYF. Full variable domain (outside the CDR3, taken from reference TRBV15 and TRBJ2-3): DAMVIQNPRYQVTQFGKPVTLSCSQTLNHNVMYWYQQKSSQAPKLLFHYYDKDFNNEADTPDNFQSRRPNTSFCFLDIRSPGLGDTAMYLCATSRKLAGYTDTQYFGPGTRLTVL.

The V and J genes are TRBV7-7 and TRBJ2-1; TCRdb returns TRBD2, unconfirmable since there is no DNA. Germline loops: CDR1 SSHAT, CDR2 FNYEAQ (reference sequence). CDR3 length: 15 amino acids. This CDR3 reads CASSLEGAGGGEQFF.

The CDR3 loop is CASSQEGGDGNGYTF. This chain connects TRBV4-3 to TRBJ1-2; TCRdb outputs TRBD1, but without DNA this stays unchecked. The CDR3 is 15 amino acids. In germline, CDR1 is LGHNA, CDR2 YSLEER.

The chain uses TRBV29-1 and TRBJ1-2. This CDR3 has 14 amino acids. Germline V gives CDR1 SQVTM, CDR2 ANQGSEA. The CDR3 region is CSVDSRAEGYGYTF.

The chain recombines TRBV28 with TRBJ1-3. This CDR3 region has 14 residues. CDR1 and CDR2 from the germline V gene are MDHEN and SYDVKM. Here the CDR3 reads CASSLAGPGNTIYF.

The chain couples TRBV7-9 to TRBJ2-5; no DNA is available, so the TRBD1 call from TCRdb remains unchecked. The CDR3 is made up of 15 amino acids. Germline V gives CDR1 SEHNR, CDR2 FQNEAQ (reference sequence). The CDR3 reads CASSSRDRIGETQYF.

This sequence joins TRBV6-4 and TRBJ1-4. This CDR3 has 13 amino acids. CDR1 is MRHNA, CDR2 SNTAGT, per germline. CDR3 region: CASSRGHGEKLFF.

The rearrangement links TRBV5-1 to TRBJ2-2. Germline CDR1 is SGHRS and CDR2 is YFSETQ. The CDR3 spans 13 residues. CDR3 sequence reads: CASSFGDTGELFF.

The chain has TRBV4-1 and TRBJ2-3; as DNA is missing, the TRBD1 call by TCRdb cannot be tested. Germline V CDR1 and CDR2: MGHRA, YSYEKL. This CDR3 spans 16 amino acids. Here the CDR3 reads CASSRGGQGPTHTQYF.

CDR3 loop: CASSVPQWNEQFF. The chain carries TRBV7-9 and TRBJ2-1. The CDR3 length is 13 residues. Germline CDR1 SEHNR, CDR2 FQNEAQ (reference sequence).

V is TRBV5-1 and J is TRBJ1-1; TCRdb selects TRBD1, and the lack of DNA leaves this call unchecked. CDR3 length: 13 amino acids. Looked up from germline, CDR1 is SGHRS and CDR2 is YFSETQ. The CDR3 loop is CASFDRGNTGAFF.